One and the same sample provided the 30 T cell receptor beta chains below, sequenced in a study of blood T cells in healthy people across ages. A second PCR, run for roughly 7 to 12 cycles, used a sample-barcoded 5' primer plus a J-beta primer mix. TCRdb independently ran MiXCR on the 5' RACE reads; one entry per CDR3 protein. The table shows 710,000 or so distinct CDR3 sequences, with about 24% occurring only once. Material: blood. These receptors all come from a man aged 65-85 years in good health.

This clonotype was recorded a few times. This chain links TRBV20-1 with TRBJ2-1, with 7 bases aligning to TRBD1. Germline CDR1 DFQATT, CDR2 SNEGSKA (reference sequence). The CDR3 runs to 15 residues. The V segment lost 2 bases and the J segment 3 bases; nucleotides outside the gene matches: 7. The CDR3 reads CSARRAAGGYNEQFF. CDR3 in DNA: TGCAGTGCTAGACGAGCGGCAGGGGGCTACAATGAGCAGTTCTTC.

Only a few counts were recorded for this clonotype. This chain uses TRBV5-4 with TRBJ1-3, with D hard to call. The V gene's germline CDR1 is SGHNT and CDR2 YYREEE (reference sequence). The CDR3 contains 15 residues. Trimming took 0 bases from V and 4 from J, leaving 11 bases between them. The CDR3 sequence: CASSLAGERGNTIYF. The DNA of the CDR3 is TGTGCCAGCAGCTTGGCCGGGGAAAGAGGAAACACCATATATTTT.

This chain uses TRBV5-1 with TRBJ2-5; 11 positions match TRBD2. The CDR3 spans 16 residues. CDR1 and CDR2 (germline): SGHRS, YFSETQ. V shed 0 bases and J 2 bases; nucleotides not matched to a gene: 3. The CDR3 protein is CASSLELAGEQETQYF. CDR3 nucleotides: TGCGCCAGCAGCTTGGAACTAGCGGGGGAGCAAGAGACCCAGTACTTC. Full variable domain (remainder filled in from reference TRBV5-1 and TRBJ2-5): KAGVTQTPRYLIKTRGQQVTLSCSPISGHRSVSWYQQTPGQGLQFLFEYFSETQRNKGNFPGRFSGRQFSNSRSEMNVSTLELGDSALYLCASSLELAGEQETQYFGPGTRLLVL.

This clonotype was picked up a small number of times. The CDR3 region has the DNA TGTGCCAGCAGGGGGGGGTTTCAAGAGACCCAGTACTTC. This gives the protein CASRGGFQETQYF. V is TRBV6-5 and J is TRBJ2-5; 7 positions agree with TRBD2. From germline, CDR1 is MNHEY and CDR2 SVGAGI. V trimming: 6 bases; J trimming: 2 bases; junction bases outside the gene matches: 3. The CDR3 is made up of 13 amino acids.

The chain carries TRBV7-8 and TRBJ1-5, with D hard to call. Trimming removed 5 bases at V and 1 base at J, with 12 bases between. The length of the CDR3 is 15 residues. Germline V gene sequence: CDR1 SGHVS, CDR2 FQNEAQ. CDR3 bases: TGTGCCAGCAGCCGCGACAACCGGAGCAATCAGCCCCAGCATTTT. Its translation is CASSRDNRSNQPQHF.

A few counts support this clonotype. The gene calls are TRBV11-2 and TRBJ2-1; D not certain. The J call may be incorrect, as the DNA end agrees better with TRBJ2-7. In germline, CDR1 is SGHAT, CDR2 FQNNGV. The CDR3 extends over 16 amino acids. The CDR3 nucleotides read TGTGCCAGCAGCTTAAGTGGCGTAGGGTTCGCCGACGAGCAGTACTTC. This codes for CASSLSGVGFADEQYF.

As regards this clonotype: This could be a read error, since a much larger clone is one nucleotide away. This sequence joins TRBV7-8 and TRBJ2-7; D is perhaps TRBD1 (6 bases). CDR1 is SGHVS and CDR2 is FQNEAQ in the germline V gene. The V end was cut by 10 bases, the J end by 3 bases, with 13 bases between. The CDR3 sequence is 12 residues long. DNA of the CDR3: TGTGCCATCACCCGGGACATCTACGAGCAGTACTTC. Its translation is CAITRDIYEQYF.

Regarding this clonotype: Relative to the germline gene, one junction end is altered; a read error may explain this. This chain links TRBV20-1 with TRBJ1-2, with TRBD1 matching 9 bases. The germline CDR1 and CDR2 sequences are DFQATT and SNEGSKA (reference sequence). This CDR3 has 14 residues. As DNA, the CDR3 is TGCAGTGCCGCGACAGGGGGATCCAACTATGACTACACCTTC. Translation gives CSAATGGSNYDYTF.

This clonotype was detected only a few times. V is TRBV28 and J is TRBJ2-3; perhaps TRBD2 as D (5 bases). Trimming shortened V by 3 bases and J by 0 bases, and 13 bases separated the two germline ends. The CDR3 is 16 amino acids. Germline loops: CDR1 MDHEN, CDR2 SYDVKM. CDR3 sequence: CASSFRGRISTDTQYF. The DNA for the CDR3 is TGTGCCAGCAGTTTCCGAGGGCGGATTAGCACAGATACGCAGTATTTT.

The chain is built from TRBV7-9 and TRBJ1-3; tentative D call: TRBD1 (6 bases). Trimming took 6 bases from V and 2 from J, leaving 26 bases between them. This CDR3 has 19 residues. Per germline, CDR1 SEHNR and CDR2 FQNEAQ (reference sequence). DNA for the CDR3: TGTGCCAGCAGTACCACCATGGGACAACAAACCCCCACTGGAAACACCATATATTTT. It codes for CASSTTMGQQTPTGNTIYF.

This clonotype appeared many times. The rearrangement joins TRBV5-6 to TRBJ2-5; 9 positions match TRBD1. Germline V gene data show CDR1 as SGHDT and CDR2 as YYEEEE. The trim removed 3 bases at V and 4 bases at J, leaving 4 bases unmatched. The CDR3 loop spans 14 amino acids. For the CDR3, the DNA is TGTGCCAGCAGCTCACAGGGGGCCGGAGAGACCCAGTACTTC. Translation: CASSSQGAGETQYF.

The chain employs TRBV6-8 and TRBJ2-5; 8 positions agree with TRBD1. Germline CDR1 and CDR2: MNHGY and SAAAGT. Trimming removed 6 bases from V and 5 bases from J; junction bases left unmatched: 8. The CDR3 covers 14 residues. The CDR3 nucleotides read TGTGCCAGCAGGGGCCTTACAGGGGGTGAGACCCAGTACTTC. It is translated as CASRGLTGGETQYF.

This clonotype has a handful of counts. The junction and the germline gene differ at one end; a read error may be behind it. This chain joins TRBV28 and TRBJ1-2; 7 bases match TRBD1. Germline V CDR1 and CDR2: MDHEN, SYDVKM. The CDR3 has 15 residues. CDR3 sequence: CASSFSDREYYGYTF. The CDR3 DNA is TGTGCCAGCAGTTTCTCCGACAGGGAATACTACGGCTACACCTTC.

In this sample, this clonotype turned up a few times. Compared with germline, one end of the junction differs, possibly owing to a read error. The chain combines TRBV9 with TRBJ2-3; tentative D call: TRBD1 (5 bases). Germline lookup yields CDR1 SGDLS and CDR2 YYNGEE. There are 16 residues in the CDR3. CDR3 coding DNA: TGTGCCAGCAGCGCGGGCTGGATGAGGAACACAGGTACGCAGTATTTT. This gives the protein CASSAGWMRNTGTQYF.

The chain recombines TRBV29-1 with TRBJ2-5; TRBD1 aligns across 7 bases. CDR1 is SQVTM and CDR2 is ANQGSEA in the germline V gene. V lost 7 bases, J lost 4 bases, and 12 bases stayed unmatched. The CDR3 is made up of 14 amino acids. The CDR3 protein is CSADKRDSPETQYF. For the CDR3, the DNA is TGCAGCGCTGACAAAAGGGACAGTCCAGAGACCCAGTACTTC.

This chain connects TRBV12-3 or TRBV12-4 to TRBJ2-3; D not certain. The CDR3 extends over 13 amino acids. The ends were cut back, 6 bases at V and 1 base at J, with 8 bases in the middle. The CDR3, as DNA: TGTGCCAGCAGCCGCCGGGGCACAGATACGCAGTATTTT. It specifies CASSRRGTDTQYF.

The gene calls are TRBV7-8 and TRBJ2-4; a possible D gene is TRBD1 (6 bases). CDR3 length: 16 amino acids. Germline CDR1 is SGHVS and CDR2 is FQNEAQ. V lost 1 base and J lost 3, with 13 bases in between. CDR3 residues: CASSLGAGVDKNIQYF. The DNA for the CDR3 is TGTGCCAGCAGCTTAGGGGCAGGGGTGGACAAAAACATTCAGTACTTC. The whole variable domain, remainder taken from reference TRBV7-8 and TRBJ2-4, is GAGVSQSPRYKVAKRGQDVALRCDPISGHVSLFWYQQALGQGPEFLTYFQNEAQLDKSGLPSDRFFAERPEGSVSTLKIQRTQQEDSAVYLCASSLGAGVDKNIQYFGAGTRLSVL.

V usage is TRBV7-2 and J usage is TRBJ1-2; perhaps TRBD1 as D (5 bases). The CDR3 totals 14 residues. CDR1 SGHTA and CDR2 FQGNSA come from the germline V gene. The germline V and J ends were trimmed by 5 bases and 7 bases, with 17 bases remaining between them. The CDR3 nucleotides read TGTGCCAGCAGCCGAGGGGAATCAAGGCTTGGCTACACCTTC. The encoded protein is CASSRGESRLGYTF.

J is TRBJ2-3 and V is TRBV4-3; 10 positions match TRBD2. Germline lookup yields CDR1 LGHNA and CDR2 YSLEER. The V segment lost 0 bases and the J segment 4 bases; nucleotides outside the gene matches: 7. This CDR3 region has 17 residues. CDR3 in amino acids: CASSQDSAGGPADTQYF. The DNA for the CDR3 is TGCGCCAGCAGCCAAGATTCAGCGGGAGGGCCCGCAGATACGCAGTATTTT.

The rearrangement uses TRBV18 and TRBJ2-7; 8 nucleotides line up with TRBD2. The DNA matches TRBJ2-1 better at its end, which makes the J call doubtful. Germline-derived CDR1 and CDR2 are KGHSH and LQKENI. The CDR3 sequence is 15 residues long. The CDR3 is CASSPEREFVNEQFF. The CDR3 DNA reads TGTGCCAGCTCACCCGAGCGGGAGTTCGTCAATGAGCAGTTCTTC.

This rearrangement joins TRBV5-5 to TRBJ1-1, with D unclear. The CDR3 covers 13 residues. The V gene's germline CDR1 is SGHKS and CDR2 YYEKEE (reference sequence). The ends were cut back, 0 bases at V and 4 bases at J, with 7 bases in the middle. CDR3 in DNA: TGTGCCAGCAGCTTGGCGTTAGCCACTGAAGCTTTCTTT. It encodes CASSLALATEAFF.

This clonotype was counted only a few times. This chain uses TRBV29-1 with TRBJ2-7; TRBD1 aligns across 8 bases. This CDR3 region has 16 residues. Germline V gene sequence: CDR1 SQVTM, CDR2 ANQGSEA. J gave up 3 bases and V 4 bases, and 14 bases lay outside the gene matches. In DNA form, the CDR3 reads TGCAGCGTTGTAGCCCGACCTCGGGACAGGAACTACGAGCAGTACGTC. Its protein product is CSVVARPRDRNYEQYV.

The chain carries TRBV4-3 and TRBJ1-2, with a tentative D call TRBD1 (5 bases). Germline assignment: CDR1 LGHNA and CDR2 YSLEER. V was clipped by 0 bases and J by 4 bases, with 9 bases between them. CDR3 length: 14 amino acids. The CDR3: CASSQERGPYGYTF. The CDR3 coding sequence is TGCGCCAGCAGCCAAGAAAGGGGCCCCTATGGCTACACCTTC.

The chain has TRBV25-1 and TRBJ2-1; maybe TRBD1 (6 bases). With the DNA end fitting TRBJ2-7 better, the J assignment may be wrong. The CDR3 runs to 15 residues. CDR1 MGHDK and CDR2 SYGVNS come from the germline V gene. The CDR3 loop is CASSEDSWISYEQYV. Written as DNA, the CDR3 is TGTGCCAGCAGTGAGGACAGTTGGATCTCCTACGAGCAGTACGTC.

The chain has TRBV4-2 and TRBJ2-2; 8 bases are shared with TRBD2. This CDR3 has 15 residues. The V and J ends lost 1 base and 6 bases, in that order; junction bases with no gene match: 4. Germline-derived CDR1 and CDR2 are LGHNA and YNFKEQ. CDR3 sequence (DNA): TGTGCCAGCAGCCAAGTGCAAGCGGGGGCCGGGGAGCTGTTTTTT. This translates into CASSQVQAGAGELFF.

With regard to this clonotype: A much larger clone sits a single nucleotide away, making a read error possible. This chain uses TRBV29-1 with TRBJ1-5, with a possible D match to TRBD1 (6 bases). The germline V gene encodes CDR1 SQVTM and CDR2 ANQGSEA. The CDR3 totals 12 residues. The CDR3 nucleotides are TGCAGCGTCGGACAGTTAAATCAGCCCCGGCATTTT. Translation: CSVGQLNQPRHF.

This clonotype was detected a few times. V usage is TRBV19 and J usage is TRBJ1-4, with D possibly matching TRBD1 (5 bases). Germline CDR1 is LNHDA and CDR2 is SQIVND (reference sequence). The CDR3 runs to 13 residues. V was clipped by 5 bases and J by 6 bases, with 10 bases between them. CDR3 sequence (DNA): TGTGCCAGTAGTGGGACGAGGCATGAAAAACTGTTTTTT. Translated, it gives CASSGTRHEKLFF.

This sequence joins TRBV5-1 and TRBJ2-1, with 7 bases aligning to TRBD2. The CDR3 totals 14 residues. The trim removed 2 bases at V and 9 bases at J, leaving 8 bases unmatched. CDR1 is SGHRS and CDR2 is YFSETQ in the germline V gene. CDR3 sequence (DNA): TGCGCCAGCAGCTTAGAGCGGGGTGCGGCTGAGCAGTTCTTC. Protein sequence: CASSLERGAAEQFF.

This clonotype was seen a handful of times. This chain joins TRBV4-1 and TRBJ1-4; D is unclear. V shed 0 bases and J shed 7 bases, with 9 bases lying between them. This CDR3 contains 14 residues. CDR1 is MGHRA and CDR2 is YSYEKL in the germline V gene. CDR3 loop: CASSQDYISEKLFF. The CDR3 DNA is TGCGCCAGCAGCCAAGATTACATTTCTGAAAAACTGTTTTTT.

This clonotype was seen at least ten times. This rearrangement joins TRBV20-1 to TRBJ1-2; 7 nucleotides match TRBD1. This CDR3 is built from 12 residues. CDR1 and CDR2 (germline): DFQATT, SNEGSKA (reference sequence). CDR3: CSAGSGGGGYTF. The DNA for the CDR3 is TGCAGCGCGGGATCAGGGGGAGGGGGCTACACCTTC.